Listed below are T cell receptor beta chains from one sample, sequenced in a study of monozygotic twins with inflammatory bowel disease. TCRdb reprocessed the 5' RACE reads and stores each CDR3 protein as one record, lacking DNA. Its clone listing holds hundreds of thousands of distinct CDR3 sequences. Source material: blood. These receptors were taken from a human donor with ulcerative colitis or Crohn's disease, or a healthy co-twin of an affected twin (not recorded which). Both conserved end residues are part of each CDR3.

>TRBV6-2/TRBV6-3|TRBJ2-5
CASTYLRITRGETQYF
>TRBV20-1|TRBJ2-1
CSATPLTYNEQFF
>TRBV6-2/TRBV6-3|TRBJ1-2
CASSYFGTGQAYTF
>TRBV4-2|TRBJ2-1
CASSQVQQNYNEQFF
>TRBV7-3|TRBJ2-7
CASSLTGLGSYEQYF
>TRBV20-1|TRBJ2-2
CSARDPGGGNTGELFF
>TRBV10-3|TRBJ2-2
CAISDGLKAGELFF
>TRBV12-3/TRBV12-4|TRBJ1-1
CVSSLGRTGAEAFF
>TRBV6-1|TRBJ2-1
CASSPDFGAYNEQFF
>TRBV10-3|TRBJ2-1
CAISGTSGRDVSSYNEQFF
>TRBV28|TRBJ2-1
CASSLSGNHNEQFF
>TRBV7-2|TRBJ2-5
CASSSRVASGKETQYF
>TRBV28|TRBJ1-6
CASSPGTALGFSPLHF
>TRBV5-1|TRBJ2-3
CATSALGTISTDTQYF
>TRBV20-1|TRBJ2-3
CSAGGQVGTDTQYF
>TRBV5-1|TRBJ2-3
CASSLEGRADTQYF
>TRBV30|TRBJ2-7
CAWNLNSYEQYF
>TRBV5-1|TRBJ2-5
CASSLDPGGEETQYF
>TRBV9|TRBJ2-7
CASSVEQGGYEQYF
>TRBV20-1|TRBJ2-3
CSAPDSRGNTDTQYF
>TRBV5-1|TRBJ2-7
CASSPRLAVDTSYEQYF
>TRBV7-9|TRBJ1-5
CASSSTGPLSNQPQHF